Each of the 11 T cell receptor beta chains below was sequenced from the same sample in a study of blood T cells in healthy people across ages. For the second PCR, which ran for 7 to 11 cycles, a sample-barcoded 5' primer and a J-beta primer mix were used. MiXCR, applied by TCRdb to the 5' RACE reads, yields one record per CDR3 protein. The sample contains 700,000 to 850,000 distinct CDR3 sequences, about 36% of which appear only once. Sequencing used blood. The source of these receptors is a man between 18 and 29 years old in good health.

The rearrangement joins TRBV4-2 to TRBJ2-7, with TRBD2 identical over 10 bases. The CDR3 runs 13 residues. Losses at the gene ends were 5 bases for V and 6 bases for J; bases not matched to a gene: 4. The germline V gene has CDR1 LGHNA and CDR2 YNFKEQ. The CDR3 is CASSLSGGAEQYF. The CDR3, as DNA: TGTGCCAGCAGCTTGAGCGGGGGGGCCGAGCAGTACTTC.

This chain connects TRBV4-2 to TRBJ2-5; weak D call: TRBD2 (5 bases). Trimming cost V 0 bases and J 11 bases, with 31 bases left between them. CDR3 length: 19 amino acids. Germline CDR1 is LGHNA and CDR2 is YNFKEQ. Written as DNA, the CDR3 is TGTGCCAGCAGCCAAGAGGGCCCCGCCGGGGAGTTACATAGCGATGAGCAGTACTTC. Its translation: CASSQEGPAGELHSDEQYF.

This clonotype has a handful of counts. The chain uses TRBV6-1 and TRBJ1-1, with D possibly TRBD1 on 6 matching bases. CDR1 and CDR2 from the germline V gene are MNHNS and SASEGT. There are 12 residues in the CDR3. V was cut by 6 bases and J by 11 bases, with 16 bases left in between. For the CDR3, the DNA is TGTGCCAGCAGGGGGGCGGGGGAGAAGGCTTTCTTT. Its translation: CASRGAGEKAFF.

Worth noting for this clonotype: A clone one base away is much larger, so this may be a read error. In nucleotides, the CDR3 is TGTGCCATCGGTTGGGACAATGAGCAGTTCTTC. It specifies CAIGWDNEQFF. The rearrangement links TRBV12-3 or TRBV12-4 to TRBJ2-1, with D unresolved. CDR3 size: 11 residues. The germline V and J ends were trimmed by 10 bases and 5 bases, with 9 bases remaining between them.

The chain couples TRBV12-3 or TRBV12-4 to TRBJ2-1, with 10 bases that match TRBD2. The V gene end was trimmed by 6 bases and the J gene end by 6 bases; junction bases not matched to a gene: 8. CDR3 length: 15 residues. The CDR3: CASRQSGGEINEQFF. Here the CDR3 DNA reads TGTGCCAGCAGACAAAGCGGGGGGGAGATCAATGAGCAGTTCTTC.

V usage is TRBV2 and J usage is TRBJ1-6; D call uncertain. Germline-derived CDR1 and CDR2 are SNHLY and FYNNEI. CDR3 length: 11 amino acids. Trimming took 6 bases from V and 9 from J, leaving 6 bases between them. CDR3 DNA: TGTGCCAGCAGCCCCAGTTCACCCCTCCACTTT. This sequence encodes CASSPSSPLHF.

The chain combines TRBV4-2 with TRBJ2-3; D gene ambiguous. V lost 0 bases and J 6 bases, leaving 10 bases between the germline ends. Looked up from germline, CDR1 is LGHNA and CDR2 is YNFKEQ. The CDR3 length is 14 residues. CDR3 loop: CASSQEEVLDTQYF. The CDR3 bases are TGTGCCAGCAGCCAAGAAGAGGTCCTGGATACGCAGTATTTT.

This clonotype was counted between two and nine times. The chain joins TRBV18 to TRBJ1-4, with 7 positions matching TRBD1. Germline values: CDR1 KGHSH, CDR2 LQKENI. The CDR3 runs to 18 residues. J lost 0 bases, V lost 1 base, and 8 bases had no gene match. CDR3 residues: CASSPRGQKSATNEKLFF. The CDR3 region has the DNA TGTGCCAGCTCACCACGGGGACAGAAAAGCGCAACTAATGAAAAACTGTTTTTT.

This clonotype was detected a few times. The chain employs TRBV20-1 and TRBJ2-7; 8 positions match TRBD2. There are 16 residues in the CDR3. The V gene's germline CDR1 is DFQATT and CDR2 SNEGSKA (reference sequence). Germline trimming cut 0 bases from V and 7 bases from J; bases unmatched to any gene: 14. CDR3 protein: CSARDLIAGWEDEQYF. DNA of the CDR3: TGCAGTGCTAGAGATCTCATAGCGGGGTGGGAGGATGAGCAGTACTTC.

This clonotype was counted a few times. This chain joins TRBV12-3 or TRBV12-4 and TRBJ2-7; D is unclear. The CDR3 loop spans 16 amino acids. Between the trimmed V and J ends, which lost 8 bases and 5 bases, there was a span of 25 bases. CDR3 sequence reads: CASCRTAAAPPDEQYF. The CDR3 DNA sequence: TGTGCCAGCTGCCGAACGGCCGCGGCCCCCCCGGACGAGCAGTACTTC.

This clonotype was detected only a few times. The genes are TRBV4-3 and TRBJ2-1; 7 bases line up with TRBD2. Germline CDR1 is LGHNA and CDR2 is YSLEER. With V trimmed by 0 bases and J by 0 bases, 5 bases remained unmatched. The CDR3 covers 17 residues. CDR3 loop: CASSQDLGGSSYNEQFF. The CDR3 DNA is TGCGCCAGCAGCCAAGATCTCGGCGGGAGCTCCTACAATGAGCAGTTCTTC.